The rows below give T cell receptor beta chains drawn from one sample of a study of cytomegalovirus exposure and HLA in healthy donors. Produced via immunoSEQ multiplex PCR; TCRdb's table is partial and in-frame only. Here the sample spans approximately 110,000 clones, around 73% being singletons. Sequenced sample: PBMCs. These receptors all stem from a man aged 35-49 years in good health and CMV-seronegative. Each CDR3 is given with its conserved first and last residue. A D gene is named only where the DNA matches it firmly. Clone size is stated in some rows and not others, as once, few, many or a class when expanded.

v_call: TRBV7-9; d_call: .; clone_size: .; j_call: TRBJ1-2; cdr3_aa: CASSLRDAYGYTF; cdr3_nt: TGTGCCAGCAGCTTACGGGATGCGTATGGCTACACCTTC
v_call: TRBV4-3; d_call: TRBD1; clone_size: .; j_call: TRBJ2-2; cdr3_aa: CACSQDRGLGTGELFF; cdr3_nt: TGCGCCTGCAGCCAAGACAGGGGGCTAGGGACCGGGGAGCTGTTTTTT
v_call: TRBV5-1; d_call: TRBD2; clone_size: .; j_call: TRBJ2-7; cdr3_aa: CASSPMGGAGGDSYEQYF; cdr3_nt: TGCGCCAGCAGCCCCATGGGGGGGGCGGGAGGAGACTCCTACGAGCAGTACTTC
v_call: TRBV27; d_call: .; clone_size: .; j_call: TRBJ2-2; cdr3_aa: CASSPTIPDRTGELFF; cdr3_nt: TGTGCCAGCAGTCCGACTATACCCGACAGGACCGGGGAGCTGTTTTTT
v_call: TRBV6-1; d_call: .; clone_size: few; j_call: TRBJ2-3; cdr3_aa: CASSERLTDTDTQYF; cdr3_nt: TGTGCCAGCAGTGAAAGATTGACAGACACAGATACGCAGTATTTT
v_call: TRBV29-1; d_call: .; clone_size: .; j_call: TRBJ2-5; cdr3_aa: CSVEFSGVGTQYF; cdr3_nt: TGCAGCGTTGAATTCTCAGGGGTGGGGACCCAGTACTTC
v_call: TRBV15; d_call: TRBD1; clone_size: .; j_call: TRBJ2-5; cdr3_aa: CATSRGTGGDETQYF; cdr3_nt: TGTGCCACCAGCAGAGGAACAGGGGGCGATGAGACCCAGTACTTC
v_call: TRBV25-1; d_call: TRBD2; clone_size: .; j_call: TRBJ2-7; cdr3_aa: CASRGGAYEQYF; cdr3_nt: TGTGCCAGTCGGGGGGGAGCTTACGAGCAGTACTTC
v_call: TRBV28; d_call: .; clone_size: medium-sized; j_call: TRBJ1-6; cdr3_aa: CASSFRVGLYNSPLHF; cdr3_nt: TGTGCCAGCAGTTTTAGGGTCGGACTGTATAATTCACCCCTCCACTTT
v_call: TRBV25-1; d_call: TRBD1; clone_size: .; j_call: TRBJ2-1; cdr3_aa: CASSKQGTHNEQFF; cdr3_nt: TGTGCCAGCAGTAAACAGGGGACCCACAATGAGCAGTTCTTC
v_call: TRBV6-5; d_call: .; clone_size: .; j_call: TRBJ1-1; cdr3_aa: CASRQGSTEAFF; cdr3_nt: TGTGCCAGCAGACAGGGTAGCACTGAAGCTTTCTTT
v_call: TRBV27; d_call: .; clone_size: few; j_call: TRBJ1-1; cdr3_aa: CASSLNQPWANTEAFF; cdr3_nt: TGTGCCAGCAGTTTAAACCAGCCCTGGGCGAACACTGAAGCTTTCTTT
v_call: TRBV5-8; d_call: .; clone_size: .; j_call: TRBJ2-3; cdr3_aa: CASRQDGPKQYF; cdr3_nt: TGTGCCAGCAGACAGGACGGCCCGAAGCAGTATTTT
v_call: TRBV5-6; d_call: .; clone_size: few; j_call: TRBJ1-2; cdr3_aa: CASSLELHGYTF; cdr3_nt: TGTGCCAGCAGCTTGGAACTACATGGCTACACCTTC
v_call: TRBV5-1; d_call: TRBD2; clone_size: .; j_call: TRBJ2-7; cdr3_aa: CASSLVVTSGSYEQYF; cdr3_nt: TGCGCCAGCAGCTTGGTTGTGACTAGCGGATCATACGAGCAGTACTTC
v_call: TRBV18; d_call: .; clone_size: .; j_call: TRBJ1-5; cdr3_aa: CASSPLGEFQPQHF; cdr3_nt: TGTGCCAGCTCACCGCTCGGAGAATTCCAGCCCCAGCATTTT
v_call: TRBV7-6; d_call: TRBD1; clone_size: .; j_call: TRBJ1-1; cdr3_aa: CASSLDGTGTAEAFF; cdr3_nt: TGTGCCAGCAGCTTAGACGGGACAGGGACCGCTGAAGCTTTCTTT
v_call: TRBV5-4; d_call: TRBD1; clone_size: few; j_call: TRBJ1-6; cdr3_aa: CASSSNRGRHSPLHF; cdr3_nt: TGTGCCAGCAGCTCGAACAGGGGTCGTCATTCACCCCTCCACTTT
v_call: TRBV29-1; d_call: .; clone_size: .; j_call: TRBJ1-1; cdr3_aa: CSVDMGVRLSGGF; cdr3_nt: TGCAGCGTTGATATGGGGGTCAGACTATCCGGGGGCTTT
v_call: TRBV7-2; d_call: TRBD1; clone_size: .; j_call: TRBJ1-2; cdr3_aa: CASSLGQGTMGYTF; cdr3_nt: TGTGCCAGCAGCTTAGGACAGGGTACAATGGGCTACACCTTC
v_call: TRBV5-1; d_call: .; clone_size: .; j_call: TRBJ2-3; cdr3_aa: CASKIAEVTDTQYF; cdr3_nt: TGCGCCAGCAAAATAGCGGAGGTGACAGATACGCAGTATTTT
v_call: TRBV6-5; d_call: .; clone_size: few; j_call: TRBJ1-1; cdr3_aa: CASSPGPRGAFF; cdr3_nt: TGTGCCAGCAGCCCCGGGCCGCGGGGAGCTTTCTTT
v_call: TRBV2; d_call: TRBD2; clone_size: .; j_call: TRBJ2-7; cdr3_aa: CASRPGLGSYEQYF; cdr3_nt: TGTGCCAGCAGGCCGGGACTAGGTTCCTACGAGCAGTACTTC
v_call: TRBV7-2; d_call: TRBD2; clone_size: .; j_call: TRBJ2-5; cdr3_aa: CASSPRTGTSHETQYF; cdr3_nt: TGTGCCAGCAGCCCTAGGACCGGGACTAGTCACGAGACCCAGTACTTC
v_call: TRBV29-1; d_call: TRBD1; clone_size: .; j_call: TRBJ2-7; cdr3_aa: CSVATLDRVSGEQYF; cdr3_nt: TGCAGCGTTGCTACCTTGGACAGGGTCTCGGGAGAGCAGTACTTC
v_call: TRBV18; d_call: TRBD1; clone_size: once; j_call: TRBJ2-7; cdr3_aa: CASSPLGTAVSYEQYF; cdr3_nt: TGTGCCAGCTCACCTCTCGGGACAGCTGTCTCCTACGAGCAGTACTTC
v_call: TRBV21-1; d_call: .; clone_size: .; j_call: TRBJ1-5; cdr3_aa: CASSKDKGGLGQPQHF; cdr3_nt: TGTGCCAGCAGCAAAGACAAAGGGGGCTTGGGGCAGCCCCAGCATTTT
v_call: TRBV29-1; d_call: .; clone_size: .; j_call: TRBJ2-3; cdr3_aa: CSVGGADTQYF; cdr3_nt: TGCAGCGTTGGGGGCGCGGATACGCAGTATTTT
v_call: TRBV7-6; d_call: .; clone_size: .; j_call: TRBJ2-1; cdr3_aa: CASSLVGGVAYNEQFF; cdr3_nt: TGTGCCAGCAGCTTAGTGGGGGGAGTTGCCTACAATGAGCAGTTCTTC
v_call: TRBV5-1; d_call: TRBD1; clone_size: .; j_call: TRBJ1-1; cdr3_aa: CASSGGTGNTEAFF; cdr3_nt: TGCGCCAGCAGCGGGGGGACAGGAAACACTGAAGCTTTCTTT
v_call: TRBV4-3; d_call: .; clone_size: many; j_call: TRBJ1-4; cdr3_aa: CASSPSLPVDEKLFF; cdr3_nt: TGCGCCAGCAGCCCCTCCCTCCCGGTGGATGAAAAACTGTTTTTT
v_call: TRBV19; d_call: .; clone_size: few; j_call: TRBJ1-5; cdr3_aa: CASLGHGNQPQHF; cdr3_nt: TGTGCCAGCCTGGGACACGGCAATCAGCCCCAGCATTTT
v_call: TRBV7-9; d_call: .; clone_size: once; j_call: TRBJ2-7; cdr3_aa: CASSLASWGVGHEQYF; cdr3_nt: TGTGCCAGCAGCTTAGCCTCCTGGGGGGTAGGACACGAGCAGTACTTC
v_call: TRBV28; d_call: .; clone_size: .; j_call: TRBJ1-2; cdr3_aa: CASSHTGTHNYGYTF; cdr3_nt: TGTGCCAGCAGCCACACAGGGACCCATAACTATGGCTACACCTTC
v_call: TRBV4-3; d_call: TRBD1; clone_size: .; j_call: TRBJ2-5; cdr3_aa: CASSPSGQGTTQYF; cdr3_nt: TGCGCCAGCAGCCCGTCGGGACAGGGGACGACCCAGTACTTC
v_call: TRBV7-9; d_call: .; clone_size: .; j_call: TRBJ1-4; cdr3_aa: CASSRTGPSREASEKLFF; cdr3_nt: TGTGCCAGCAGCCGTACTGGGCCGTCCCGGGAGGCGTCGGAAAAACTGTTTTTT
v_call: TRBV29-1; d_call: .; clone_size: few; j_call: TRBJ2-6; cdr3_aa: CSVVVSGAGANVLTF; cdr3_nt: TGCAGCGTTGTTGTTTCAGGGGCCGGGGCCAACGTCCTGACTTTC
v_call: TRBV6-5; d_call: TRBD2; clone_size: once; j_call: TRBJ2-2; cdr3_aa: CASSYGPAGTGELFF; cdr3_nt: TGTGCCAGCAGTTACGGCCCAGCGGGGACCGGGGAGCTGTTTTTT
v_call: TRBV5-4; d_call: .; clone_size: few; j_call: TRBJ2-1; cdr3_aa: CASSLVQNSYNEQFF; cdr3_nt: TGTGCCAGCAGCTTGGTCCAGAACTCCTACAATGAGCAGTTCTTC
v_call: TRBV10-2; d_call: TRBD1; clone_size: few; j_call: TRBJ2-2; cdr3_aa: CASKQGAGELFF; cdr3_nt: TGCGCCAGCAAACAGGGGGCCGGGGAGCTGTTTTTT
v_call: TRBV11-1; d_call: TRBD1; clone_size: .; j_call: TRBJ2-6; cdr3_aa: CASRTGPRSGANVLTF; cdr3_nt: TGTGCCAGTAGGACAGGCCCCCGCTCTGGGGCCAACGTCCTGACTTTC
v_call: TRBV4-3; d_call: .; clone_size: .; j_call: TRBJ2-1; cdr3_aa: CASSQEAGALGNEQFF; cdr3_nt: TGCGCCAGCAGCCAAGAGGCGGGGGCCTTGGGAAATGAGCAGTTCTTC
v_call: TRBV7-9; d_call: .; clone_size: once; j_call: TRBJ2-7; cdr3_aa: CASSFGQGMDEQYF; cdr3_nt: TGTGCCAGCAGCTTTGGCCAGGGGATGGACGAGCAGTACTTC
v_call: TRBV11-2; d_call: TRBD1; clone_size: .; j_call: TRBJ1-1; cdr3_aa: CASSSRTGDTEAFF; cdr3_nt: TGTGCCAGCAGCTCCAGGACAGGGGACACTGAAGCTTTCTTT
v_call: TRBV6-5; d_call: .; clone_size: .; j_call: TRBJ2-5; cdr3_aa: CASSQRGETQYF; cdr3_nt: TGTGCCAGCAGTCAAAGGGGGGAGACCCAGTACTTC
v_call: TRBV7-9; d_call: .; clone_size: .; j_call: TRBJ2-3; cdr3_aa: CASSLVSGLGTDTQYF; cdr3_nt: TGTGCCAGCAGCTTAGTTTCGGGACTTGGCACAGATACGCAGTATTTT
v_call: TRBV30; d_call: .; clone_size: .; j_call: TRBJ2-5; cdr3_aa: CAWSGGDGETQYF; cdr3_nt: TGTGCCTGGAGTGGGGGGGATGGGGAGACCCAGTACTTC
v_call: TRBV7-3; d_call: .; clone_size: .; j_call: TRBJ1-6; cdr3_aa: CASSEDSRTPLHF; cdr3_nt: TGTGCCAGCAGCGAGGACTCGAGAACACCCCTCCACTTT
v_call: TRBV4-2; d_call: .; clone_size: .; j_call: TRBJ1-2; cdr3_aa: CARSLYGYTF; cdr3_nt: TGTGCCAGGAGTCTCTATGGCTACACCTTC
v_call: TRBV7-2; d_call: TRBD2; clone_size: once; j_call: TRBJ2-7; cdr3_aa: CASSLGPGGFYEQYF; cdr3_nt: TGTGCCAGCAGCTTAGGTCCGGGGGGGTTCTACGAGCAGTACTTC
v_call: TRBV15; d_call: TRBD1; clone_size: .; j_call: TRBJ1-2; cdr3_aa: CATSSTGTGVGNTF; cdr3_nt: TGTGCCACCAGCAGTACCGGGACAGGGGTCGGCAACACCTTC
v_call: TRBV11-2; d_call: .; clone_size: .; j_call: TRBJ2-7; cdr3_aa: CASSFYTGSSYEQYF; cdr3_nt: TGTGCCAGCAGCTTTTATACAGGGAGCTCCTACGAGCAGTACTTC